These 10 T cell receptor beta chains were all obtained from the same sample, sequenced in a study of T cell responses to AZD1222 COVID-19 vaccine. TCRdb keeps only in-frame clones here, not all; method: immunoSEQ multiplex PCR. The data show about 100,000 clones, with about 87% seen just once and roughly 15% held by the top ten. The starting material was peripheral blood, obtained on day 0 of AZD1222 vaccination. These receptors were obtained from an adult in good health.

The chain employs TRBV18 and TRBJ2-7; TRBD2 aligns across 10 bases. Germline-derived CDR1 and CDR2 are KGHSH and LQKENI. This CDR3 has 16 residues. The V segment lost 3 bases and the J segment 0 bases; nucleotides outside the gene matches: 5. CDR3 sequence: CASSPTSGPISYEQYF. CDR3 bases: TGTGCCAGCTCACCGACTAGCGGGCCAATCTCCTACGAGCAGTACTTC.

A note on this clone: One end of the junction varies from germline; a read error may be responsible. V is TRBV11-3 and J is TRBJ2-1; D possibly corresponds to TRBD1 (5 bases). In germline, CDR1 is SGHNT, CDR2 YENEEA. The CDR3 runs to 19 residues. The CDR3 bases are TGTACCAGCAGCTTAGAGCCAGGACAAGCCGATTACTCCTACAATGAGCAGTTCTTC. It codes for CTSSLEPGQADYSYNEQFF. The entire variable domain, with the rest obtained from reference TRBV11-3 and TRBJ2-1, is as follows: EAGVVQSPRYKIIEKKQPVAFWCNPISGHNTLYWYLQNLGQGPELLIRYENEEAVDDSQLPKDRFSAERLKGVDSTLKIQPAELGDSAVYLCTSSLEPGQADYSYNEQFFGPGTRLTVL.

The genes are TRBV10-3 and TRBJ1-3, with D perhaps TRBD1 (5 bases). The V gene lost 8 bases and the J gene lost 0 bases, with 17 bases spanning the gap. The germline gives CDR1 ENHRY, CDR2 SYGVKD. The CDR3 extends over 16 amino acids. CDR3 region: CAIGARLGGSGNTIYF. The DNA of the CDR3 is TGTGCCATCGGGGCACGGTTGGGTGGCTCTGGAAACACCATATATTTT.

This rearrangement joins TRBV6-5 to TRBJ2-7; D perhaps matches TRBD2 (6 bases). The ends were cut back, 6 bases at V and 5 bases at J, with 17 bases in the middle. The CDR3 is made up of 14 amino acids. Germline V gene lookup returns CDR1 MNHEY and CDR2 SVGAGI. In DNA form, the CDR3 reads TGTGCCAGCAGGCGCCCGGGAGCCAATGACGAGCAGTACTTC. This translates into CASRRPGANDEQYF.

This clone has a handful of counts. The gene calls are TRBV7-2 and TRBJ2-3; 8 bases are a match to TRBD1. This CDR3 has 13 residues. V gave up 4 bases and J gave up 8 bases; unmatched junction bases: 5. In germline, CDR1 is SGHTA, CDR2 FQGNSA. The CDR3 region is CASSSGQEGTQYF. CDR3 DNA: TGTGCCAGCAGCTCGGGACAGGAGGGTACGCAGTATTTT.

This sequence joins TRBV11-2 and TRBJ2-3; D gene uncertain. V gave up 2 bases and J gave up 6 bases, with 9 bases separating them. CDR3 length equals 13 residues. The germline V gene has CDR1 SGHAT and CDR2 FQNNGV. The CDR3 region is CASSLSRSDTQYF. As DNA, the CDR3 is TGTGCCAGCAGCTTAAGCAGGAGTGATACGCAGTATTTT.

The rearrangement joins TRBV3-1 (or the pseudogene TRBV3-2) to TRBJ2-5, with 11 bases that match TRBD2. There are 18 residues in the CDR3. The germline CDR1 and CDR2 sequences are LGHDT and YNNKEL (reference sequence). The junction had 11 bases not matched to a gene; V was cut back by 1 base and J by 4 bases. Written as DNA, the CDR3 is TGTGCCAGCAGCCAAGTCCCCACTAGCGGGAGTTGGGGAGAGACCCAGTACTTC. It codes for CASSQVPTSGSWGETQYF.

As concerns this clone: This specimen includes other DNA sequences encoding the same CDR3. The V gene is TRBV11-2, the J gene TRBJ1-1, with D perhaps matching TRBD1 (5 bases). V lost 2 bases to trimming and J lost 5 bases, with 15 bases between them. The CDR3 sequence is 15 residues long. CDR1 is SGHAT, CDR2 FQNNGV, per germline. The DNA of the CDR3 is TGTGCCAGCAGCTTACGTTCGGGGGTTGGGACTGAAGCTTTCTTT. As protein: CASSLRSGVGTEAFF.

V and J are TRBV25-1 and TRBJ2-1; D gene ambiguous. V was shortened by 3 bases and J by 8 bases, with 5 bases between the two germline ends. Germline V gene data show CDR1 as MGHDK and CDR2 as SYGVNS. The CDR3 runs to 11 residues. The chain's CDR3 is CASSDFYEQFF. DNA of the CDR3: TGTGCCAGCAGTGATTTTTATGAGCAGTTCTTC.

The CDR3 region is CASSLGLAGGLNEQFF. CDR3 bases: TGTGCCAGCAGCCTAGGACTAGCGGGGGGTCTGAATGAGCAGTTCTTC. The V and J genes are TRBV5-6 and TRBJ2-1, with 14 bases lining up with TRBD2. Looked up from germline, CDR1 is SGHDT and CDR2 is YYEEEE. The V and J ends lost 4 bases and 7 bases, in that order; junction bases with no gene match: 7. The CDR3 runs 16 residues.